This T cell receptor (beta chain) is from a study of siplizumab effects on memory and regulatory T cells. To note about this clone: The target antigen is unknown.

Study-level points and caveats: Controls had around 26% Treg-derived mappable alloreactive CD4+ clones on average, versus about 69% with siplizumab. Naive T cells looked more diverse than memory cells and looked like major alloresponse contributors. Naive-or-memory phenotypes were unassignable for roughly 80-97% of proliferating CD4+ or CD8+ clones.

Profiled with immunoSEQ multiplex PCR; TCRdb holds only in-frame clones, not every one. The table records some 97,000 clones, approximately 90% of them present only once. V was pared by 7 bases and J by 4 bases, with 16 bases between. This CDR3 has 14 residues. Germline V gene lookup returns CDR1 SQVTM and CDR2 ANQGSEA. The V call is TRBV29-1, the J call TRBJ2-2, with a tentative D call TRBD2 (6 bases). This receptor was identified in a human donor in good health. Material for sequencing was Tregs sorted from blood. This CDR3 reads CSAASWRGTGELFF. Here the CDR3 DNA reads TGCAGCGCCGCGTCTTGGAGGGGCACCGGGGAGCTGTTTTTT.